This T cell receptor beta chain was captured by sequencing in a study of cytomegalovirus exposure and HLA in healthy donors. At the level of the study: T cells numbering 150 million to 200 million yielded some 120 million unique TCR beta sequences in an earlier analysis. The study, taken as a whole, reports: In an earlier analysis, in 620 or so donors, most V segments appeared productive either ~90% or ~30% of the time. Later on, an analysis showed TCR association rates differing by HLA locus, with DRB1 the most and HLA-C the fewest.

The ends were cut back, 0 bases at V and 8 bases at J, with 7 bases in the middle. The CDR3 sequence is 13 residues long. CDR1 and CDR2 (germline): LNHNV, YYDKDF (reference sequence). Notes on this clone: Its antigen is not identified.

PCR primers comprised 60 Vbeta and 13 Jbeta primers. Study processing details: Tens of millions of unique TCR beta chains, roughly 12 million shared, were counted in a later analysis. Only in-frame clones appear in the TCRdb table, and some are missing; sequencing was by immunoSEQ multiplex PCR. V, J and clone size are those of that table, while D and trimming were read from the DNA. The data hold approximately 120,000 clones, with 60% to 85% observed a single time. Sequencing was carried out using PBMCs. The receptor was isolated from a man younger than 45 in good health and CMV-seronegative. The V call is TRBV15, the J call TRBJ1-4; D not certain. The CDR3 spells CATSREGREKLFF. CDR3 nucleotides: TGTGCCACCAGCAGAGAAGGGAGGGAAAAACTGTTTTTT.